The 12 T cell receptor beta chains presented below share a single source sample, sequenced in a study of Graves' ophthalmopathy and Graves' hyperthyroidism. Using RNA transcripts, the TCR beta CDR3 regions were amplified. The library came from an HTBI-primed first-round RT-PCR and a second-round multiplex PCR. TCRdb reprocessed the multiplex PCR reads with MiXCR, giving one entry per CDR3 protein. Of some 350,000 distinct CDR3 sequences in the sample, approximately 18% were seen once. Sequencing was performed on peripheral blood. The source is an adult woman with stable Graves' hyperthyroidism.

This clonotype has at least ten counts. This sequence joins TRBV12-3 or TRBV12-4 and TRBJ1-1; a possible D gene is TRBD1 (5 bases). The CDR3 loop spans 13 amino acids. Trimming cost V 6 bases and J 2 bases, with 10 bases left between them. The CDR3 reads CASRPRGNTEAFF. CDR3 bases: TGTGCCAGCAGGCCAAGGGGAAACACTGAAGCTTTCTTT.

The chain employs TRBV6-1 and TRBJ2-7, with D possibly being TRBD2 (5 bases). Germline CDR1 MNHNS, CDR2 SASEGT. With 6 bases removed from V and 2 bases from J, the gap between germline ends came to 11 bases. The CDR3 covers 13 residues. CDR3 DNA: TGTGCCAGCAGGGACTTAGCCCCCTACGAGCAGTACTTC. It translates to CASRDLAPYEQYF.

This clonotype was picked up many times. The chain links TRBV4-2 to TRBJ2-7; 7 positions match TRBD1. Looked up from germline, CDR1 is LGHNA and CDR2 is YNFKEQ. The CDR3 is 12 amino acids. V lost 3 bases, J lost 5 bases, and 1 base stayed unmatched. CDR3 in amino acids: CASSHTGDEQYF. The CDR3 DNA reads as TGTGCCAGCAGCCACACAGGGGACGAGCAGTACTTC.

A few counts support this clonotype. The V call is TRBV2, the J call TRBJ2-5; 11 bases are shared with TRBD2. CDR1 is SNHLY, CDR2 FYNNEI, per germline. The CDR3 loop spans 15 amino acids. V was clipped by 4 bases and J by 3 bases; unmatched bases: 4. The CDR3 sequence: CASSGLAGNEETQYF. The CDR3 DNA follows: TGTGCCAGCAGTGGACTAGCGGGGAATGAAGAGACCCAGTACTTC.

This clonotype was detected ten times or more. This chain uses TRBV13 with TRBJ1-1, with D tentatively TRBD1 (6 bases). Trimming removed 5 bases from V and 10 bases from J, with 11 bases in between. The V gene's germline CDR1 is PRHDT and CDR2 FYEKMQ (reference sequence). This CDR3 contains 11 residues. The CDR3 nucleotides read TGTGCCAGCAGCCAGGGGACATTAGCTTTCTTT. It specifies CASSQGTLAFF.

This chain links TRBV2 with TRBJ1-2, with TRBD1 matching 9 bases. The CDR3 is 14 amino acids. The trim removed 6 bases at V and 5 bases at J, leaving 7 bases unmatched. Germline V gene lookup returns CDR1 SNHLY and CDR2 FYNNEI. The CDR3 sequence: CASSVGTGLYGYTF. The CDR3 DNA sequence: TGTGCCAGCAGCGTCGGGACAGGGCTTTATGGCTACACCTTC.

This clonotype was seen ten or more times. The J gene is TRBJ1-2, the V gene TRBV20-1; 8 bases are shared with TRBD1. Per the germline V gene, CDR1 is DFQATT and CDR2 is SNEGSKA (reference sequence). J gave up 3 bases and V 3 bases, and 9 bases lay outside the gene matches. The CDR3 extends over 15 amino acids. Here the CDR3 DNA reads TGCAGTGCTAGGGGGGCCCTGACAGGGGACTATGGCTACACCTTC. Translating it yields CSARGALTGDYGYTF.

This sequence joins TRBV7-3 and TRBJ1-1; TRBD1 is a possible D gene (5 bases). The CDR3 is made up of 13 amino acids. V was trimmed by 5 bases and J by 6 bases, leaving 13 bases between them. Germline CDR1 reads SGHTA; CDR2 reads FQGTGA. In DNA form, the CDR3 reads TGTGCCAGCAGCAACCAGGGTTTAGCTGAAGCTTTCTTT. Translated, it gives CASSNQGLAEAFF.

At least ten counts were recorded for this clonotype. The junction shows a germline mismatch at one end, possibly a read error. The rearrangement joins TRBV20-1 to TRBJ2-7; D possibly uses TRBD1 or TRBD2 (5 bases each). The CDR3 totals 13 residues. Germline CDR1 DFQATT, CDR2 SNEGSKA (reference sequence). The CDR3 loop reads CGASWGSEGEQYF. The CDR3 DNA reads as TGCGGTGCTAGTTGGGGCAGCGAGGGCGAGCAGTACTTC.

The sample holds many counts of this clonotype. This sequence joins TRBV12-3 or TRBV12-4 and TRBJ1-2; no reliable D call. The V gene lost 3 bases and the J gene lost 5 bases, with 10 bases spanning the gap. The CDR3 extends over 13 amino acids. CDR3 nucleotide sequence: TGTGCCAGCAGTTTGACAAGGGATTATGGCTACACCTTC. It yields the protein CASSLTRDYGYTF.

The table lists this clonotype with a few counts. The CDR3 DNA follows: TGTGCCAGCAGCTTAGCACCGTCACGCCCCAATCTGGAGGAGACCCAGTACTTC. Translating it yields CASSLAPSRPNLEETQYF. The chain couples TRBV7-6 to TRBJ2-5; no clear D. This CDR3 has 18 amino acids. Germline V gene data show CDR1 as SGHVS and CDR2 as FNYEAQ. The V end was cut by 0 bases, the J end by 5 bases, with 22 bases between.

The chain recombines TRBV28 with TRBJ1-2; D is ambiguous. The CDR3 contains 13 residues. V was pared by 8 bases and J by 6 bases, with 16 bases between. Germline V gives CDR1 MDHEN, CDR2 SYDVKM. The CDR3 coding sequence is TGTGCCAGCGTATCATCTGTGGGGAATGGCTACACCTTC. Its protein product is CASVSSVGNGYTF.